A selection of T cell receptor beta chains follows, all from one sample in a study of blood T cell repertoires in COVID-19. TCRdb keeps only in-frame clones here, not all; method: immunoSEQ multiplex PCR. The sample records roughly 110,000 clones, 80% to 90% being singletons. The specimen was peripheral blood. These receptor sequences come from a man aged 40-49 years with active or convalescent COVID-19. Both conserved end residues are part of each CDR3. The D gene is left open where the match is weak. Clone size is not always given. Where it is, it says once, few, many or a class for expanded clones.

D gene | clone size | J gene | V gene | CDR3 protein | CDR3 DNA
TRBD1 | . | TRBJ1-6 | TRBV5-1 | CASSPGQGESPLHF | TGCGCCAGCAGCCCTGGACAGGGCGAATCACCCCTCCACTTT
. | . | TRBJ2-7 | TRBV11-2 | CASSLVYYWRDSSYEQYF | TGTGCCAGCAGCTTAGTGTATTATTGGCGGGACAGCTCCTACGAGCAGTACTTC
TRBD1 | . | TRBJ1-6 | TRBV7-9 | CASSLGDRGSPLHF | TGTGCCAGCAGCTTAGGGGACAGGGGTTCACCCCTCCACTTT
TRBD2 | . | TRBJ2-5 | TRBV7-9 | CASSSAPGLAEETQYF | TGTGCCAGCAGCTCGGCCCCGGGACTAGCAGAAGAGACCCAGTACTTC
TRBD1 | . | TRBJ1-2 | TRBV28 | CASSPADREGGYTF | TGTGCCAGCAGCCCAGCGGACAGGGAAGGAGGCTACACCTTC
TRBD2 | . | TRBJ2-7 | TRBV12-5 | CASGLVLAGEGKQYF | TGTGCTAGTGGTTTGGTACTAGCGGGAGAAGGGAAGCAGTACTTC
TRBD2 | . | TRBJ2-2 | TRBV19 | CASSLSGRASGELFF | TGTGCCAGCTCTCTTAGCGGGAGGGCCTCCGGGGAGCTGTTTTTT
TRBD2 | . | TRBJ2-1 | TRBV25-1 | CASSDAGTSGPTYNEQFF | TGTGCCAGCAGTGATGCAGGGACTAGCGGACCTACCTACAATGAGCAGTTCTTC
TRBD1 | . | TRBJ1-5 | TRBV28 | CATKVWSTGGVNQPQHF | TGTGCCACCAAAGTTTGGTCCACAGGGGGAGTCAATCAGCCCCAGCATTTT
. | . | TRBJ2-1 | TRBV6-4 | CASSDPSQSGDYNEQFF | TGTGCCAGCAGTGACCCCTCTCAGAGCGGAGACTACAATGAGCAGTTCTTC
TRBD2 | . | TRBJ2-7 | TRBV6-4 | CASNPGTSSYEQYF | TGTGCCAGCAACCCCGGGACTAGCTCCTACGAGCAGTACTTC
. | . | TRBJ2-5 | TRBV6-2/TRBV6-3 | CASSYSASPQETQYF | TGTGCCAGCAGTTACTCGGCTAGCCCCCAAGAGACCCAGTACTTC
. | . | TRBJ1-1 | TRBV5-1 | CASSPGVVMNTEAFF | TGCGCCAGCAGCCCAGGGGTGGTCATGAACACTGAAGCTTTCTTT
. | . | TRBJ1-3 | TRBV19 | CASSTSGQSGNTIYF | TGTGCCAGTAGTACGTCCGGTCAATCTGGAAACACCATATATTTT
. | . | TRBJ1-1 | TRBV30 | CAWSVLTGMNTEAFF | TGTGCCTGGAGTGTACTCACAGGGATGAACACTGAAGCTTTCTTT
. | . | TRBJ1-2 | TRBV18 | CASSPNRNYGYTF | TGTGCCAGCTCACCTAACAGGAACTATGGCTACACCTTC
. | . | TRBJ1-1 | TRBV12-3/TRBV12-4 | CASARTENTEAFF | TGTGCCAGCGCACGGACAGAGAACACTGAAGCTTTCTTT
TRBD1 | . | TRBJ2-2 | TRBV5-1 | CASSFGVGTETGELFF | TGCGCCAGCAGCTTCGGAGTGGGGACAGAGACCGGGGAGCTGTTTTTT
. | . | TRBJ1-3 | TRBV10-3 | CAIARVRGNTIYF | TGTGCCATCGCACGGGTACGGGGAAACACCATATATTTT
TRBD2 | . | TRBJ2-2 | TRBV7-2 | CASSPLAGSGRVNTGELFF | TGTGCCAGCAGCCCCCTTGCTGGAAGCGGGAGGGTAAACACCGGGGAGCTGTTTTTT
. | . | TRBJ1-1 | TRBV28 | CASRRRWGALNTEAFF | TGTGCCAGCAGACGCCGCTGGGGCGCGTTGAACACTGAAGCTTTCTTT
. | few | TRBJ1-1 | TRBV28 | CASSFRGRVLNTEAFF | TGTGCCAGCAGTTTCAGGGGCAGGGTCTTGAACACTGAAGCTTTCTTT
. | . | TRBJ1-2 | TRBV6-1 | CASSGGIYGYTF | TGTGCCAGCAGTGGAGGTATCTATGGCTACACCTTC
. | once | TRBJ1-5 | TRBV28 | CASSLGSGISNQPQHF | TGTGCCAGCAGTCTAGGGTCAGGGATCAGCAATCAGCCCCAGCATTTT
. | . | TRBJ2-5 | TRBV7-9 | CAVVRGETQYF | TGTGCCGTAGTCCGGGGAGAGACCCAGTACTTC
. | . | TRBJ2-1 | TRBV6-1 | CASSEAKSGRLNEQFF | TGTGCCAGCAGTGAAGCAAAGAGCGGGCGCTTGAATGAGCAGTTCTTC
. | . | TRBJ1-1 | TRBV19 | CASSILGRNTEAFF | TGTGCCAGTAGTATCTTAGGGAGGAACACTGAAGCTTTCTTT
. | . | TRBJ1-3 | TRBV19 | CASSQAYSGNTIYF | TGTGCCAGTAGTCAAGCCTATTCTGGAAACACCATATATTTT
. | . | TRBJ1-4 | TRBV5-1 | CASSRTVNEKLFF | TGCGCCAGCAGTAGGACAGTTAATGAAAAACTGTTTTTT
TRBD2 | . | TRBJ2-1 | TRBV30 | CAWRNPPGGGPGNEQFF | TGTGCCTGGAGAAACCCGCCGGGAGGGGGGCCGGGCAATGAGCAGTTCTTC
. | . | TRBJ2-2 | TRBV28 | CASTIPPGQGKGTGELFF | TGTGCCAGCACAATACCGCCTGGGCAGGGAAAGGGGACCGGGGAGCTGTTTTTT
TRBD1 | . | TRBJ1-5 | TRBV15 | CATSPDRAGNQPQHF | TGTGCCACCAGCCCCGACAGGGCGGGCAATCAGCCCCAGCATTTT
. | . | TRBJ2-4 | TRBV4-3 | CASSQDLGQNIQYF | TGCGCCAGCAGCCAAGATTTGGGGCAAAACATTCAGTACTTC
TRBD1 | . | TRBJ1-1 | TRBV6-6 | CASSFGTGVDEAFF | TGTGCCAGCAGTTTCGGGACAGGGGTTGATGAAGCTTTCTTT
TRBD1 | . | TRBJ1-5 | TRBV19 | CASRGTGLSRGNQPQHF | TGTGCCAGTAGGGGGACAGGCCTATCTAGGGGCAATCAGCCCCAGCATTTT
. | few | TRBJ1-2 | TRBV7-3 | CASRSGILDGYTF | TGTGCCAGCAGGTCAGGGATTCTCGATGGCTACACCTTC
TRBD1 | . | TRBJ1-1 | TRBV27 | CASSFGQGGRSNTEAFF | TGTGCCAGCAGTTTTGGACAGGGGGGACGGTCGAACACTGAAGCTTTCTTT
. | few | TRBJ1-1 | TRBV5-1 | CASSLGAQNTEAFF | TGCGCCAGCAGCTTAGGGGCGCAGAACACTGAAGCTTTCTTT
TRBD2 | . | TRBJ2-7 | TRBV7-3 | CASSPGTSGRSTYEQYF | TGTGCCAGCAGCCCTGGCACTAGCGGGAGGTCGACCTACGAGCAGTACTTC
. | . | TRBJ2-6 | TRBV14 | CASSPGSSGANVLTF | TGTGCCAGCAGTCCAGGGTCCTCTGGGGCCAACGTCCTGACTTTC
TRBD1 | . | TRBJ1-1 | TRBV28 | CASSLGQTYTEAFF | TGTGCCAGCAGTTTGGGACAGACCTACACTGAAGCTTTCTTT
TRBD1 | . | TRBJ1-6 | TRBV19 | CASSPRRDRGRSPLHF | TGTGCCAGTAGTCCAAGACGGGACAGGGGCCGATCACCCCTCCACTTT
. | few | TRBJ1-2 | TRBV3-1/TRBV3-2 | CASSHEGARGYTF | TGTGCCAGCAGCCATGAAGGAGCTAGAGGCTACACCTTC
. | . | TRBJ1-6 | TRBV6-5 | CASSYEQINSPLHF | TGTGCCAGCAGTTACGAACAGATAAATTCACCCCTCCACTTT
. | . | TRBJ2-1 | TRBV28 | CASSFMVLVGGPNEQFF | TGTGCCAGCAGTTTTATGGTTCTGGTGGGGGGGCCCAATGAGCAGTTCTTC
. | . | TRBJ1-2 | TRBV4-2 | CASSQDPAYYGYTF | TGTGCCAGCAGCCAAGATCCAGCGTACTATGGCTACACCTTC
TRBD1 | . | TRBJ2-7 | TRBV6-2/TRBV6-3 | CASSGQGAAYEQYF | TGTGCCAGCAGCGGACAGGGGGCCGCCTACGAGCAGTACTTC
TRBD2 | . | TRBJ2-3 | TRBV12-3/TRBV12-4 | CASTRTSGVTQYF | TGTGCCAGCACAAGGACTAGCGGTGTTACGCAGTATTTT
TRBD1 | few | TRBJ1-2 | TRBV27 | CASSIAGTGYGYTF | TGTGCCAGCAGTATAGCCGGGACAGGGTACGGCTACACCTTC
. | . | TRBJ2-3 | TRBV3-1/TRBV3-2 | CASSHILGGDTQYF | TGTGCCAGCAGCCACATATTAGGCGGAGATACGCAGTATTTT
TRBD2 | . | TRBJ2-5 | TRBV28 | CASSLLGTSGVKTQYF | TGTGCCAGCAGTTTACTAGGGACTAGCGGGGTGAAGACCCAGTACTTC
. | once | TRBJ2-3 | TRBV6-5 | CASERSTDTQYF | TGTGCCAGCGAACGGAGCACAGATACGCAGTATTTT
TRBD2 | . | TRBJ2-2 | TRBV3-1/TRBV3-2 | CASSPGLAGGPGTGELFF | TGTGCCAGCAGCCCGGGACTAGCGGGAGGGCCGGGCACCGGGGAGCTGTTTTTT
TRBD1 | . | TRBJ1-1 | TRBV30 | CAWIRGSGGRGTEAFF | TGTGCCTGGATTCGAGGATCAGGGGGCAGGGGAACTGAAGCTTTCTTT
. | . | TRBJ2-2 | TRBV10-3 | CAIHPGVSTGELFF | TGTGCCATCCACCCCGGGGTTAGCACCGGGGAGCTGTTTTTT